The rows below give T cell receptor beta chains drawn from one sample of a study of blood T cell repertoires in COVID-19. Repertoires were generated with immunoSEQ multiplex PCR, while TCRdb's copy carries only in-frame clones and drops some. The sample carries 200,000 to 250,000 clones, 70% to 90% recorded once. Source material: peripheral blood. These receptors were taken from a woman older than 75 with acute or convalescent COVID-19. CDR3s include the opening cysteine and the closing phenylalanine or tryptophan. A D gene is named only where the DNA matches it firmly. Size is stated for part of the rows, as once, few or many counts, or as a class when the clone is expanded.

>TRBV10-3|TRBJ1-1|.|.
CAISPMDKTLNTEAFF
TGTGCCATCAGCCCGATGGACAAAACCTTAAACACTGAAGCTTTCTTT
>TRBV21-1|TRBJ1-4|.|.
CASKEPYSGTGGCNEKLFF
TGTGCCAGCAAGGAACCCTATAGCGGGACAGGGGGGTGTAATGAAAAACTGTTTTTT
>TRBV11-2|TRBJ2-1|TRBD1|few
CASSLDRANEQFF
TGTGCCAGCAGCTTGGACAGGGCCAATGAGCAGTTCTTC
>TRBV19|TRBJ1-4|TRBD1|.
CASSIGGTGGEKLFF
TGTGCCAGTAGTATAGGGGGGACAGGAGGAGAAAAACTGTTTTTT
>TRBV10-3|TRBJ1-5|TRBD1|.
CAISQMTGGNQPQHF
TGTGCCATCAGTCAGATGACAGGGGGCAATCAGCCCCAGCATTTT
>TRBV19|TRBJ1-1|.|.
CASSIVRSDPAGTEAFF
TGTGCCAGTAGTATAGTTCGGAGTGACCCCGCGGGCACTGAAGCTTTCTTT
>TRBV2|TRBJ1-5|.|once
CASSEPNQPQHF
TGTGCCAGCAGTGAACCAAATCAGCCCCAGCATTTT
>TRBV11-2|TRBJ2-5|TRBD2|.
CASSLSGGFTETQYF
TGTGCCAGCAGCCTTAGCGGGGGTTTTACTGAGACCCAGTACTTC
>TRBV6-2/TRBV6-3|TRBJ2-3|.|.
CASSYRQGLGTDTQYF
TGTGCCAGCAGTTACAGGCAGGGGCTTGGGACAGATACGCAGTATTTT
>TRBV28|TRBJ1-2|.|.
CASSLEGYGYTF
TGTGCCAGCAGTTTAGAGGGCTATGGCTACACCTTC
>TRBV28|TRBJ2-7|.|.
CASRVLGDEQYF
TGTGCCAGCAGGGTGTTGGGAGACGAGCAGTACTTC
>TRBV7-2|TRBJ1-2|.|.
CASSPDSYYGYTF
TGTGCCAGCAGCCCCGACAGCTACTATGGCTACACCTTC
>TRBV2|TRBJ1-4|.|.
CASSRQVNNEKLFF
TGTGCCAGCAGTCGACAGGTTAATAATGAAAAACTGTTTTTT
>TRBV7-9|TRBJ1-2|.|.
CASSLGQNYGYTF
TGTGCCAGCAGCTTAGGGCAGAACTATGGCTACACCTTC
>TRBV11-3|TRBJ2-1|.|.
CASSLEQGQYNEQFF
TGTGCCAGCAGCTTAGAACAGGGTCAATACAATGAGCAGTTCTTC
>TRBV9|TRBJ1-1|.|few
CASSPGHPGTEAFF
TGTGCCAGCAGCCCGGGACACCCCGGCACTGAAGCTTTCTTT
>TRBV19|TRBJ2-1|.|.
CASRTVGEGYNEQFF
TGTGCCAGTCGGACAGTCGGAGAGGGATACAATGAGCAGTTCTTC
>TRBV7-9|TRBJ2-1|.|many
CASSPEASNEQFF
TGTGCCAGCAGCCCGGAGGCCAGCAATGAGCAGTTCTTC
>TRBV2|TRBJ1-5|.|.
CASSLGHWYSNQPQHF
TGTGCCAGCAGTCTTGGACACTGGTATAGCAATCAGCCCCAGCATTTT
>TRBV19|TRBJ2-1|TRBD1|once
CASSIEDRTLYNEQFF
TGTGCCAGTAGTATAGAGGACAGGACCTTATACAATGAGCAGTTCTTC
>TRBV3-1/TRBV3-2|TRBJ2-7|TRBD1|once
CASSQTVTGDNEQYF
TGTGCCAGCAGCCAAACTGTGACAGGGGATAACGAGCAGTACTTC
>TRBV2|TRBJ1-2|.|.
CASSIQRGYGYTF
TGTGCCAGCAGTATACAAAGGGGCTATGGCTACACCTTC
>TRBV7-2|TRBJ2-4|.|.
CASSRDRAKNIQYF
TGTGCCAGCAGCCGCGACAGGGCCAAAAACATTCAGTACTTC
>TRBV6-5|TRBJ2-7|.|few
CASTGDTSYEQYF
TGTGCCAGCACTGGGGACACAAGCTACGAGCAGTACTTC
>TRBV9|TRBJ2-7|.|.
CASSVQGGSYEQYF
TGTGCCAGCAGCGTTCAGGGTGGCTCCTACGAGCAGTACTTC
>TRBV4-1|TRBJ1-5|.|.
CASSQDVPYGRDIQPQHF
TGCGCCAGCAGCCAAGATGTCCCCTACGGCAGGGATATTCAGCCCCAGCATTTT
>TRBV4-3|TRBJ2-1|.|.
CASSQVSVGEQFF
TGCGCCAGCAGCCAAGTTAGTGTCGGTGAGCAGTTCTTC
>TRBV7-2|TRBJ1-4|TRBD1|few
CASSLGGQYSEKLFF
TGTGCCAGCAGCTTAGGGGGACAGTACAGTGAAAAACTGTTTTTT
>TRBV7-2|TRBJ1-1|TRBD1|.
CASSLGTGTEAFF
TGTGCCAGCAGCCTCGGGACAGGCACTGAAGCTTTCTTT
>TRBV6-2/TRBV6-3|TRBJ1-5|.|.
CASSYSSLGNSNQPQHF
TGTGCCAGCAGTTACTCATCCCTCGGTAATAGCAATCAGCCCCAGCATTTT
>TRBV9|TRBJ1-1|TRBD1|.
CASSVRQGDTEAFF
TGTGCCAGCAGCGTAAGACAGGGGGACACTGAAGCTTTCTTT
>TRBV24-1|TRBJ2-3|TRBD2|few
CATSPSGGSTQYF
TGTGCCACCAGTCCCTCTGGCGGGAGTACGCAGTATTTT
>TRBV19|TRBJ1-3|TRBD1|.
CASSRDRLDTIYF
TGTGCCAGTAGTCGGGACAGACTGGACACCATATATTTT
>TRBV4-2|TRBJ1-3|TRBD1|many
CASSLDRVAGNTIYF
TGTGCCAGCAGCCTCGACAGGGTGGCTGGAAACACCATATATTTT
>TRBV29-1|TRBJ2-2|.|.
CTLANEGQSGTGELFF
TGCACCCTAGCGAACGAGGGGCAATCGGGCACCGGGGAGCTGTTTTTT
>TRBV24-1|TRBJ2-5|TRBD1|.
CATSDPAAGTEQETQYF
TGTGCCACCAGTGATCCCGCAGCAGGGACAGAGCAAGAGACCCAGTACTTC
>TRBV27|TRBJ1-5|TRBD1|.
CASSRDRADQPQHF
TGTGCCAGCAGTCGGGACAGGGCGGATCAGCCCCAGCATTTT
>TRBV6-5|TRBJ2-7|TRBD1|.
CACDRDRFYEQYF
TGTGCCTGCGACCGGGACAGATTCTACGAGCAGTACTTC
>TRBV11-3|TRBJ1-2|.|few
CASSPGGTGGYTF
TGTGCCAGCTCCCCGGGGGGTACTGGAGGCTACACCTTC
>TRBV6-6|TRBJ1-2|.|few
CASSYSQAPGGYTF
TGTGCCAGCAGTTACTCGCAGGCCCCGGGGGGCTACACCTTC
>TRBV5-6|TRBJ1-2|.|.
CASSLADPLHGYTF
TGTGCCAGCAGCTTGGCGGATCCACTACATGGCTACACCTTC